These 5 T cell receptor beta chains came from one sample sequenced in a study of neoadjuvant anti-PD-1 for oral cavity cancer. TCRdb's table, derived via immunoSEQ multiplex PCR, lists solely in-frame clones and lacks some. The repertoire holds 6,000 to 8,500 clones, approximately 80% seen once, with approximately 3.3% in the top ten. This sample comprised PBMCs, obtained before nivolumab (anti-PD-1) treatment. Receptors originate from a person between 35 and 79 years old with oral cavity squamous cell carcinoma.

DNA for the CDR3: TGTGCCAGCAGCCCTGGTGGGGGACTGAACACTGAAGCTTTCTTT. Translated: CASSPGGGLNTEAFF. This chain joins TRBV5-4 and TRBJ1-1, with a weak D call TRBD1 (5 bases). Trimming stripped 4 bases from V and 0 bases from J, with 13 bases between. This CDR3 contains 15 residues. Looked up from germline, CDR1 is SGHNT and CDR2 is YYREEE (reference sequence).

This chain connects TRBV19 to TRBJ2-3; 8 bases map to TRBD2. CDR3 length equals 15 residues. Germline lookup yields CDR1 LNHDA and CDR2 SQIVND (reference sequence). V gave up 7 bases and J gave up 1 base; unmatched junction bases: 7. CDR3 sequence: CASKWRGARTDTQYF. The CDR3 nucleotides are TGTGCCAGTAAATGGCGGGGGGCCCGCACAGATACGCAGTATTTT.

This clone is large in the sample. CDR3 loop: CASRNRGHGNQPQHF. The CDR3 nucleotides read TGTGCCAGTAGAAACAGGGGGCACGGCAATCAGCCCCAGCATTTT. This chain links TRBV19 with TRBJ1-5; 9 bases match TRBD1. Germline values: CDR1 LNHDA, CDR2 SQIVND (reference sequence). With 6 bases clipped from V and 2 bases from J, the junction kept 5 bases outside the gene matches. The CDR3 runs 15 residues.

This clone came up a few times. The chain couples TRBV5-4 to TRBJ2-1; TRBD1 aligns across 9 bases. In germline, CDR1 is SGHNT, CDR2 YYREEE (reference sequence). Trimming cost V 2 bases and J 2 bases; bases outside gene matches: 8. CDR3 length: 17 residues. The CDR3 DNA reads TGTGCCAGCAGCTTCCCGGGGGACAGGGTAACCTACAATGAGCAGTTCTTC. Protein: CASSFPGDRVTYNEQFF.

CDR3 residues: CASSGPDKNTEAFF. The CDR3 DNA is TGTGCCAGCAGTGGACCAGACAAGAACACTGAAGCTTTCTTT. The gene calls are TRBV2 and TRBJ1-1; unclear D gene. Germline V lookup: CDR1 SNHLY, CDR2 FYNNEI. The V and J ends lost 4 bases and 1 base respectively, with 10 bases between them. The CDR3 contains 14 residues.